This passage covers 14 T cell receptor beta chains from one sample sequenced in a study of blood T cell repertoires in COVID-19. TCRdb keeps only in-frame clones here, not all; method: immunoSEQ multiplex PCR. The sample yields 250,000 or so clones, 86% seen once. The specimen was peripheral blood. These TCRs come from a woman in her twenties or thirties with active or convalescent COVID-19.

The V call is TRBV7-2, the J call TRBJ2-7, with 11 bases aligning to TRBD1. Germline V gene data show CDR1 as SGHTA and CDR2 as FQGNSA. The CDR3 totals 15 residues. J lost 4 bases, V lost 6 bases, and 8 bases had no gene match. The CDR3 coding sequence is TGTGCCAGCAGTAAACCCGGGACAGGGGGATACGAGCAGTACTTC. Its translation is CASSKPGTGGYEQYF.

This chain uses TRBV28 with TRBJ1-1; TRBD1 aligns across 9 bases. V shed 4 bases and J 11 bases; nucleotides not matched to a gene: 2. This CDR3 has 11 residues. Germline V gene sequence: CDR1 MDHEN, CDR2 SYDVKM. The CDR3 loop reads CASSSTGGAFF. DNA for the CDR3: TGTGCCAGCAGTTCGACAGGGGGTGCTTTCTTT.

The chain is built from TRBV7-8 and TRBJ1-4; TRBD1 aligns across 7 bases. The CDR3 is 16 amino acids. The junction had 10 bases not matched to a gene; V was cut back by 5 bases and J by 4 bases. Germline V gene data show CDR1 as SGHVS and CDR2 as FQNEAQ. Written as DNA, the CDR3 is TGTGCCAGCAGCACCCGAGGGGGACAGCTTAATGAAAAACTGTTTTTT. As protein: CASSTRGGQLNEKLFF. The whole variable domain, remainder taken from reference TRBV7-8 and TRBJ1-4, is GAGVSQSPRYKVAKRGQDVALRCDPISGHVSLFWYQQALGQGPEFLTYFQNEAQLDKSGLPSDRFFAERPEGSVSTLKIQRTQQEDSAVYLCASSTRGGQLNEKLFFGSGTQLSVL.

Only one count was recorded for this clone. V gene TRBV4-3 combines with J gene TRBJ1-1; 9 bases fit TRBD1. The CDR3 spans 15 residues. The germline V gene has CDR1 LGHNA and CDR2 YSLEER. V dropped 4 bases and J dropped 4; count of bases not matched to a gene: 7. CDR3 residues: CASSRATGGVTEAFF. The DNA for the CDR3 is TGCGCCAGCAGCCGAGCGACAGGGGGTGTCACTGAAGCTTTCTTT.

The chain joins TRBV19 to TRBJ2-7; TRBD1 might be the D (5 bases). This CDR3 region has 12 residues. V gave up 2 bases and J gave up 5 bases, with 7 bases separating them. Germline values: CDR1 LNHDA, CDR2 SQIVND (reference sequence). CDR3 in DNA: TGTGCCAGTAGTATATGGGGCCACGAGCAGTACTTC. Translation gives CASSIWGHEQYF.

The chain couples TRBV9 to TRBJ1-6; 8 nucleotides match TRBD1. Losses at the gene ends were 2 bases for V and 7 bases for J; bases not matched to a gene: 8. Germline V gene sequence: CDR1 SGDLS, CDR2 YYNGEE. The CDR3 loop spans 16 amino acids. The CDR3: CASSVSTGALNSPLHF. The CDR3 bases are TGTGCCAGCAGCGTGTCGACAGGGGCCTTGAATTCACCCCTCCACTTT.

The gene calls are TRBV9 and TRBJ2-3, with 8 bases that match TRBD2. V dropped 2 bases and J dropped 6; count of bases not matched to a gene: 8. The length of the CDR3 is 15 residues. Germline V gene data show CDR1 as SGDLS and CDR2 as YYNGEE. CDR3 DNA: TGTGCCAGCAGCGTTGGAGCGGGGGCAGGGGATACGCAGTATTTT. Its protein product is CASSVGAGAGDTQYF.

The chain couples TRBV19 to TRBJ2-1; a possible D gene is TRBD2 (6 bases). The V gene's germline CDR1 is LNHDA and CDR2 SQIVND (reference sequence). V was trimmed by 7 bases and J by 0 bases, leaving 16 bases between them. This CDR3 is 16 amino acids long. CDR3 in DNA: TGTGCCAGTACCAAGGGCGGGATTAGCTCCTACAATGAGCAGTTCTTC. Residues: CASTKGGISSYNEQFF.

This chain links TRBV7-9 with TRBJ2-7; TRBD1 agrees at 11 bases. V was pared by 1 base and J by 3 bases, with 11 bases of the junction left unmatched. The CDR3 totals 18 residues. Per the germline V gene, CDR1 is SEHNR and CDR2 is FQNEAQ (reference sequence). CDR3: CASSLGAGQGASGYEQYF. CDR3 nucleotide sequence: TGTGCCAGCAGCTTAGGGGCCGGACAGGGGGCCTCGGGCTACGAGCAGTACTTC.

The chain uses TRBV6-5 and TRBJ1-1; weak D call: TRBD1 (5 bases). V dropped 0 bases and J dropped 5 bases, with 13 bases sitting between them. Germline-derived CDR1 and CDR2 are MNHEY and SVGAGI. This CDR3 has 15 amino acids. CDR3: CASSYSGGVRTEAFF. Written as DNA, the CDR3 is TGTGCCAGCAGTTACTCCGGAGGGGTGCGGACTGAAGCTTTCTTT.

The chain couples TRBV27 to TRBJ2-7; D ambiguous. In germline, CDR1 is MNHEY, CDR2 SMNVEV (reference sequence). Trimming cost V 2 bases and J 3 bases, with 8 bases left between them. The CDR3 has 13 amino acids. CDR3 nucleotides: TGTGCCAGCAGTTTAACCCAACACTACGAGCAGTACTTC. Encoded protein: CASSLTQHYEQYF.

This CDR3 is CASSLAADYGYTF. The CDR3 nucleotides read TGTGCCAGCAGTTTGGCAGCGGACTATGGCTACACCTTC. This chain joins TRBV6-5 and TRBJ1-2; D not resolved. The CDR3 covers 13 residues. V shed 4 bases and J shed 3 bases, with 9 bases lying between them. The V gene's germline CDR1 is MNHEY and CDR2 SVGAGI.

The V gene is TRBV13, the J gene TRBJ2-1; D may be TRBD2 (6 bases). CDR1 is PRHDT, CDR2 FYEKMQ, per germline (reference sequence). This CDR3 contains 15 residues. The V end was cut by 5 bases, the J end by 8 bases, with 19 bases between. For the CDR3, the DNA is TGTGCCAGCAGCCGACCGGGGGAAGGTGTTGATGAGCAGTTCTTC. As protein: CASSRPGEGVDEQFF.

The genes are TRBV6-5 and TRBJ2-2; 7 bases line up with TRBD1. CDR1 is MNHEY and CDR2 is SVGAGI in the germline V gene. After removal of 3 bases from V and 7 bases from J, the junction contained 5 bases not matched to a gene. The CDR3 runs 14 residues. Here the CDR3 DNA reads TGTGCCAGCAGTTATAAGGGGGCGCGCGGGGAGCTGTTTTTT. Its protein product is CASSYKGARGELFF.